A single sample gave rise to the 20 T cell receptor beta chains below, sequenced in a study of blood T cell repertoires in COVID-19. Method: immunoSEQ multiplex PCR; TCRdb's copy keeps in-frame clones and lacks some. Counted here are roughly 43,000 clones, around 70% occurring once; the ten biggest clones make up 6.2%. Sequencing was done on a sample of peripheral blood. These receptors were taken from a man older than 75 with acute or convalescent COVID-19.

The chain joins TRBV5-1 to TRBJ2-1, with 7 bases fitting TRBD2. Germline CDR1 reads SGHRS; CDR2 reads YFSETQ. V shed 4 bases and J 10 bases; nucleotides not matched to a gene: 2. The CDR3 is 11 amino acids. CDR3 protein: CASSGEGEQFF. DNA of the CDR3: TGCGCCAGCAGCGGGGAGGGGGAGCAGTTCTTC.

The chain carries TRBV11-3 and TRBJ2-7; 7 nucleotides align to TRBD1. V was clipped by 3 bases and J by 4 bases; unmatched bases: 6. This CDR3 is built from 14 residues. The germline V gene has CDR1 SGHNT and CDR2 YENEEA. CDR3 loop: CASSFQGDLYEQYF. The CDR3 DNA reads as TGTGCCAGCAGCTTTCAGGGGGACCTGTACGAGCAGTACTTC.

The rearrangement joins TRBV19 to TRBJ2-2; 8 nucleotides agree with TRBD2. V trimming: 3 bases; J trimming: 2 bases; junction bases outside the gene matches: 5. The CDR3 has 16 amino acids. Per the germline V gene, CDR1 is LNHDA and CDR2 is SQIVND (reference sequence). The CDR3 nucleotides are TGTGCCAGTAGTATTTTAGCGGGGCGAAACACCGGGGAGCTGTTTTTT. Amino acids: CASSILAGRNTGELFF.

The V call is TRBV6-5, the J call TRBJ1-1; D possibly corresponds to TRBD1 (5 bases). The ends were cut back, 0 bases at V and 3 bases at J, with 14 bases in the middle. Germline CDR1 MNHEY, CDR2 SVGAGI. This CDR3 spans 16 amino acids. CDR3 amino acids: CASSYSMGLRDTEAFF. The CDR3 DNA sequence: TGTGCCAGCAGTTACTCGATGGGGCTTCGGGACACTGAAGCTTTCTTT.

The gene calls are TRBV19 and TRBJ2-7; D might be TRBD1 (6 bases). The germline V gene encodes CDR1 LNHDA and CDR2 SQIVND (reference sequence). Trimming removed 10 bases at V and 3 bases at J, with 13 bases between. CDR3 length: 12 amino acids. The CDR3 protein is CATHDRNYEQYF. The CDR3 nucleotides read TGTGCCACCCACGACAGGAACTACGAGCAGTACTTC.

The chain has TRBV20-1 and TRBJ2-5; 14 bases agree with TRBD2. From germline, CDR1 is DFQATT and CDR2 SNEGSKA (reference sequence). The CDR3 consists of 15 residues. Unmatched junction bases numbered 5, after V lost 3 bases and J lost 5 bases. The CDR3 reads CSASGTSGSLETQYF. The CDR3 DNA sequence: TGCAGTGCTAGTGGGACTAGCGGGAGTTTGGAGACCCAGTACTTC.

The chain employs TRBV9 and TRBJ1-6; the match to TRBD1 covers 8 bases. The CDR3 is 16 amino acids. Losses at the gene ends were 4 bases for V and 6 bases for J; bases not matched to a gene: 9. Per the germline V gene, CDR1 is SGDLS and CDR2 is YYNGEE. The CDR3, as DNA: TGTGCCAGCAGCCCCCAAGGGGGACAGGCTAATTCACCCCTCCACTTT. Translated: CASSPQGGQANSPLHF.

V gene TRBV5-6 combines with J gene TRBJ2-7; TRBD1 matches 10 bases. The germline V gene has CDR1 SGHDT and CDR2 YYEEEE. This CDR3 spans 16 amino acids. Losses at the gene ends were 4 bases for V and 0 bases for J; bases not matched to a gene: 7. The CDR3 spells CASSGGTGVNSYEQYF. The CDR3 nucleotides read TGTGCCAGCAGCGGAGGGACAGGGGTGAACTCCTACGAGCAGTACTTC. The variable domain in full, completed from reference TRBV5-6 and TRBJ2-7, reads DAGVTQSPTHLIKTRGQQVTLRCSPKSGHDTVSWYQQALGQGPQFIFQYYEEEERQRGNFPDRFSGHQFPNYSSELNVNALLLGDSALYLCASSGGTGVNSYEQYFGPGTRLTVT.

The V and J genes are TRBV5-1 and TRBJ2-5, with a possible D match to TRBD1 (6 bases). Germline V gene sequence: CDR1 SGHRS, CDR2 YFSETQ. The CDR3 runs 15 residues. Deletions cut 4 bases from V and 5 bases from J, with 18 bases between. CDR3 sequence (DNA): TGCGCCAGCAGCCCTGAGGTTGACCAGGGGGAGACCCAGTACTTC. Its protein is CASSPEVDQGETQYF.

The V call is TRBV5-1, the J call TRBJ2-7; TRBD2 aligns across 7 bases. J lost 0 bases, V lost 3 bases, and 6 bases had no gene match. This CDR3 is built from 15 residues. From germline, CDR1 is SGHRS and CDR2 YFSETQ. The CDR3 is CASSSGSGYSYEQYF. The CDR3, as DNA: TGCGCCAGCAGCTCTGGTAGCGGGTACTCCTACGAGCAGTACTTC.

The chain recombines TRBV6-6 with TRBJ1-6, with 8 bases that match TRBD1. V dropped 6 bases and J dropped 9; count of bases not matched to a gene: 7. Germline V gives CDR1 MNHNY, CDR2 SVGAGI (reference sequence). This CDR3 contains 14 residues. The DNA of the CDR3 is TGTGCCAGCAGCCCCGACAGGGGAGGTTCACCCCTCCACTTT. Translation: CASSPDRGGSPLHF.

The CDR3 spells CSASGGSSGTDTQYF. The CDR3 coding sequence is TGCAGTGCTAGTGGGGGGTCTAGCGGCACAGATACGCAGTATTTT. The chain employs TRBV20-1 and TRBJ2-3; possible D gene TRBD2, 6 bases. The CDR3 extends over 15 amino acids. The V end was cut by 3 bases, the J end by 1 base, with 14 bases between. CDR1 and CDR2 from the germline V gene are DFQATT and SNEGSKA (reference sequence).

This clone has only a few counts. The gene calls are TRBV9 and TRBJ2-4; TRBD2 matches 10 bases. J gave up 0 bases and V 3 bases, and 6 bases lay outside the gene matches. CDR1 and CDR2 from the germline V gene are SGDLS and YYNGEE. The CDR3 sequence is 17 residues long. The CDR3 sequence: CASSAHSGGSAKNIQYF. The DNA of the CDR3 is TGTGCCAGCAGCGCTCATAGCGGGGGGTCAGCCAAAAACATTCAGTACTTC.

This chain links TRBV7-9 with TRBJ2-2, with a weak D call TRBD2 (6 bases). The germline CDR1 and CDR2 sequences are SEHNR and FQNEAQ (reference sequence). The CDR3 is 16 amino acids. The V end was cut by 6 bases, the J end by 4 bases, with 18 bases between. Written as DNA, the CDR3 is TGTGCCAGCAGTTTTAGGAAGGGAGGTGGCACCGGGGAGCTGTTTTTT. As protein: CASSFRKGGGTGELFF.

The chain links TRBV27 to TRBJ1-6; 7 nucleotides align to TRBD1. J lost 2 bases, V lost 5 bases, and 3 bases had no gene match. The CDR3 is 15 residues long. CDR1 and CDR2 (germline): MNHEY, SMNVEV (reference sequence). This CDR3 reads CASSGGQAYNSPLHF. The CDR3 DNA is TGTGCCAGCAGTGGCGGACAGGCCTATAATTCACCCCTCCACTTT.

V gene TRBV28 combines with J gene TRBJ1-5; unclear D gene. Trimming shortened V by 2 bases and J by 5 bases, and 13 bases separated the two germline ends. Germline V CDR1 and CDR2: MDHEN, SYDVKM. This CDR3 contains 15 residues. CDR3: CASSLGGRTDQPQHF. The CDR3 coding sequence is TGTGCCAGCAGTTTAGGAGGGCGGACTGATCAGCCCCAGCATTTT.

The V and J genes are TRBV10-2 and TRBJ2-4, with D perhaps matching TRBD2 (8 bases). The CDR3 covers 15 residues. Trimming cost V 3 bases and J 3 bases, with 12 bases left between them. CDR1 and CDR2 (germline): WSHSY, SAAADI. This CDR3 is CASSDGGDSKNIQYF. The CDR3, as DNA: TGCGCCAGCAGTGACGGGGGGGACAGCAAAAACATTCAGTACTTC.

V usage is TRBV11-2 and J usage is TRBJ2-3, with a tentative D call TRBD2 (5 bases). The CDR3 is 14 residues long. CDR1 and CDR2 from the germline V gene are SGHAT and FQNNGV. The germline V and J ends were trimmed by 0 bases and 1 base, with 5 bases remaining between them. CDR3: CASSLERGTDTQYF. CDR3 sequence (DNA): TGTGCCAGCAGCTTAGAGCGGGGCACAGATACGCAGTATTTT.

The chain employs TRBV7-9 and TRBJ2-2; the D is unclear. The germline V gene encodes CDR1 SEHNR and CDR2 FQNEAQ (reference sequence). This CDR3 is 14 amino acids long. Trimming pared 3 bases from V and 2 bases from J, leaving 7 bases between. The CDR3 loop reads CASSLTHNTGELFF. In DNA form, the CDR3 reads TGTGCCAGCAGCTTGACACATAACACCGGGGAGCTGTTTTTT.

The genes are TRBV11-3 and TRBJ1-1; no clear D gene. The germline CDR1 and CDR2 sequences are SGHNT and YENEEA. This CDR3 has 11 amino acids. With 5 bases removed from V and 5 bases from J, the gap between germline ends came to 6 bases. CDR3 nucleotides: TGTGCCAGCAGCCCCCGGACTGAAGCTTTCTTT. As protein: CASSPRTEAFF.